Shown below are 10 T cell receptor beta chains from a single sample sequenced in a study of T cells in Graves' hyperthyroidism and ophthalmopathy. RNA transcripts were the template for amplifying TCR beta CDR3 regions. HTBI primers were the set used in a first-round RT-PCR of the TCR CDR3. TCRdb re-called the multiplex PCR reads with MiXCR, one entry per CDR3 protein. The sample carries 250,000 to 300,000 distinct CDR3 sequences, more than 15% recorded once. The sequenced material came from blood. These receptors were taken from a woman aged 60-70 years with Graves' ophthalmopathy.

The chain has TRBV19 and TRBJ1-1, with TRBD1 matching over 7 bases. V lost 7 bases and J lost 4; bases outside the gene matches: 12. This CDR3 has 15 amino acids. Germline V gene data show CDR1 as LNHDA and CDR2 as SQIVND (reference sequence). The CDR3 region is CASNLPTGPSTEAFF. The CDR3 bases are TGTGCCAGTAACCTCCCGACAGGGCCCTCCACTGAAGCTTTCTTT.

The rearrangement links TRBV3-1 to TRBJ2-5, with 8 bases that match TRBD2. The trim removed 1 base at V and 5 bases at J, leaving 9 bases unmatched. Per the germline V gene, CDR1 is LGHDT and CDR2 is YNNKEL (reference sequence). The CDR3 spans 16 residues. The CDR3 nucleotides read TGTGCCAGCAGCCAAGTTGGAGCGGGGGCGGGGGAGACCCAGTACTTC. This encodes CASSQVGAGAGETQYF.

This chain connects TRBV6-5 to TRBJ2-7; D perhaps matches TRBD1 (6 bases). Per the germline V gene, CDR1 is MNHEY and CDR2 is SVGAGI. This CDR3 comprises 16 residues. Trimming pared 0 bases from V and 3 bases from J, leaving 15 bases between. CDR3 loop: CASSYSPGHLHYEQYF. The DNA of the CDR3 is TGTGCCAGCAGTTACTCTCCGGGACACCTTCACTACGAGCAGTACTTC.

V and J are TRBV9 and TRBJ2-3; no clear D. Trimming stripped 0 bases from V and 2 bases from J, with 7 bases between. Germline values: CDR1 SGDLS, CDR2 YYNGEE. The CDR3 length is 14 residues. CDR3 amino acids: CASSVERYTDTQYF. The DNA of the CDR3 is TGTGCCAGCAGCGTAGAACGTTACACAGATACGCAGTATTTT.

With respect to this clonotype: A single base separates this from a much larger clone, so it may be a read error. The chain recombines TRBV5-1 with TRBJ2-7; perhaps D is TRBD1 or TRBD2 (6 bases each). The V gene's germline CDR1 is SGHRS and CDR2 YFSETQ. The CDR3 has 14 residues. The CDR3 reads CASSFNRDSYERYF. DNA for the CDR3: TGCGCCAGCAGCTTCAACAGGGACTCCTACGAGCGGTACTTC. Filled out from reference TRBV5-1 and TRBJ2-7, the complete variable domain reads KAGVTQTPRYLIKTRGQQVTLSCSPISGHRSVSWYQQTPGQGLQFLFEYFSETQRNKGNFPGRFSGRQFSNSRSEMNVSTLELGDSALYLCASSFNRDSYERYFGPGTRLTVT.

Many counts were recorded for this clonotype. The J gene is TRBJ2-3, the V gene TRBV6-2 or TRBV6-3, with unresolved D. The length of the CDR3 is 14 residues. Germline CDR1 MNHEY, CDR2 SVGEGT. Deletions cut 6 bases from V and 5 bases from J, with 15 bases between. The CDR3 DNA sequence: TGTGCCAGCAGGGCCGACGGGTTTGGAGATACGCAGTATTTT. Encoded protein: CASRADGFGDTQYF.

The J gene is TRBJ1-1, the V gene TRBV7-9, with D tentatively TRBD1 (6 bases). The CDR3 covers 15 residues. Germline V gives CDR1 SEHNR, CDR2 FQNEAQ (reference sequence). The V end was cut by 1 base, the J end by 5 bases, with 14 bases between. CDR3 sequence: CASSLGAGVETEAFF. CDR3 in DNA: TGTGCCAGCAGCTTAGGGGCAGGGGTGGAGACTGAAGCTTTCTTT.

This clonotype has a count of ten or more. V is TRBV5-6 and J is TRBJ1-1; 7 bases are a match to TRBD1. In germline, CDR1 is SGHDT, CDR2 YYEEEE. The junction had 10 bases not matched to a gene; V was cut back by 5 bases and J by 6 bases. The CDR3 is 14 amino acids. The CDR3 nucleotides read TGTGCCAGCAGTTACCATGACAGGGATGCTGAAGCTTTCTTT. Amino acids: CASSYHDRDAEAFF.

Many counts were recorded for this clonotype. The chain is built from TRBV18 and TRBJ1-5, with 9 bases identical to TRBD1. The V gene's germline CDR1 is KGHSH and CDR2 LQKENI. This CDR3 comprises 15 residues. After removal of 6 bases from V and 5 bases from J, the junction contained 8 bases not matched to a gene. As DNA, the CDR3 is TGTGCCAGCTCCCTACTACAGGGGGCCGATCAGCCCCAGCATTTT. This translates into CASSLLQGADQPQHF.

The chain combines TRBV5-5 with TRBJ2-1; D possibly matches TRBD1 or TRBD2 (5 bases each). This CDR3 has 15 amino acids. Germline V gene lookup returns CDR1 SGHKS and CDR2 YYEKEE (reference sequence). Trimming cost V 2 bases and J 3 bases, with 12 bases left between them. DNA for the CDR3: TGTGCCAGCAGCTTCTCCGGGACCTTCTACAATGAGCAGTTCTTC. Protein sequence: CASSFSGTFYNEQFF.